The sequence of this TCR beta chain was determined in a study of technical replicates of blood from a few donors. Using immunoSEQ multiplex PCR, the repertoire was profiled, and TCRdb retains in-frame clones only, with some absent. The sample consists of 65,000 to 80,000 clones, under 99% of them appearing once. Input material: T cells isolated from PBMCs. The source of this sequence is a human donor in good health.

The CDR3 DNA follows: TGCGCCAGCAGCTTGTTCGAGGACAGGAATCACAATGAGCAGTTCTTC. Translating gives CASSLFEDRNHNEQFF. The chain links TRBV5-1 to TRBJ2-1, with 7 bases fitting TRBD1. V lost 1 base, J lost 5 bases, and 9 bases stayed unmatched. Per the germline V gene, CDR1 is SGHRS and CDR2 is YFSETQ. The CDR3 has 16 amino acids.